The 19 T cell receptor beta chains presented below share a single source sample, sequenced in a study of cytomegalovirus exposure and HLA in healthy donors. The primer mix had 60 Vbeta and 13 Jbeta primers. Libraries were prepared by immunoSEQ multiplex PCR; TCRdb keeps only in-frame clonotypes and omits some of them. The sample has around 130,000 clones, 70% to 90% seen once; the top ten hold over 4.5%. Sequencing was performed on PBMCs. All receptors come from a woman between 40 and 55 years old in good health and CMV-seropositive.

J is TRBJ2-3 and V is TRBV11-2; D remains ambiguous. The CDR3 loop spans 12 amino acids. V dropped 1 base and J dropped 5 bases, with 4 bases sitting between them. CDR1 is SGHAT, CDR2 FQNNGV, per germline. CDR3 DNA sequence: TGTGCCAGCAGCTTAGGTAGAGATACGCAGTATTTT. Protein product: CASSLGRDTQYF.

The CDR3 nucleotides read TGTGCCAGCAGCGGAAACAGCTATGGCTACACCTTC. It yields the protein CASSGNSYGYTF. The V call is TRBV9, the J call TRBJ1-2; D is ambiguous. Germline lookup yields CDR1 SGDLS and CDR2 YYNGEE. Trimming removed 3 bases from V and 4 bases from J, with 7 bases in between. CDR3 length: 12 amino acids.

This CDR3 reads CASSRDRAYGYTF. CDR3 bases: TGTGCCAGCTCCCGGGACAGGGCTTATGGCTACACCTTC. The V call is TRBV2, the J call TRBJ1-2; 9 bases are shared with TRBD1. This CDR3 has 13 residues. J gave up 5 bases and V 8 bases, and 6 bases lay outside the gene matches. Germline values: CDR1 SNHLY, CDR2 FYNNEI.

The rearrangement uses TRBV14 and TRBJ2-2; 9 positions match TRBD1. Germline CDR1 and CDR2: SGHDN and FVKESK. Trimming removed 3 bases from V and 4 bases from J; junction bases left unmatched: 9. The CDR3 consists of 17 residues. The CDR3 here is CASSQRTGGAGTGELFF. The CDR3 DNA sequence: TGTGCCAGCAGCCAGCGTACAGGGGGCGCGGGCACCGGGGAGCTGTTTTTT.

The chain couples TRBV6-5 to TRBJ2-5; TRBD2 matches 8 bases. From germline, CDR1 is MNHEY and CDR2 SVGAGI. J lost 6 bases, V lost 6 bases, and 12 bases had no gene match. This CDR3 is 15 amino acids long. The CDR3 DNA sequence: TGTGCCAGCAGACCTACTAGCGGAGGGGTGCAGACCCAGTACTTC. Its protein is CASRPTSGGVQTQYF.

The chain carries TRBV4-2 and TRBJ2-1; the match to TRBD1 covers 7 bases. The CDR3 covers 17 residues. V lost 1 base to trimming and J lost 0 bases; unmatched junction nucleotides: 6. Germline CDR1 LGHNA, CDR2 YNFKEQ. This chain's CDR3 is CASSQVSGTASYNEQFF. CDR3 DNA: TGTGCCAGCAGCCAAGTTTCTGGGACAGCCTCCTACAATGAGCAGTTCTTC.

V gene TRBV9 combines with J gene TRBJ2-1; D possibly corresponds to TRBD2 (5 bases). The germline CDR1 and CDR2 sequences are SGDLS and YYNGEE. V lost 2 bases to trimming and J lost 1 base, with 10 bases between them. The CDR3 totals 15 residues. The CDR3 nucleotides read TGTGCCAGCAGCGTGGGGTCGGGGTCCTACAATGAGCAGTTCTTC. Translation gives CASSVGSGSYNEQFF.

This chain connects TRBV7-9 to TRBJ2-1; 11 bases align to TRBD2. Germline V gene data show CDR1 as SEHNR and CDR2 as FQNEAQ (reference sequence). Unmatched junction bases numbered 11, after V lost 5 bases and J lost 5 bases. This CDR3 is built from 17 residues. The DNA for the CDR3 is TGTGCCAGCAGCGTGTTAGCGGGAGGGCCAGGGGACAATGAGCAGTTCTTC. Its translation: CASSVLAGGPGDNEQFF.

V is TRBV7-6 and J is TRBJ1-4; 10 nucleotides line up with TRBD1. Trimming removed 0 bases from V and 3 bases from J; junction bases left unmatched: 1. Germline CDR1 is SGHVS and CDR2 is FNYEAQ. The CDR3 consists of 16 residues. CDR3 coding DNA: TGTGCCAGCAGCTTAGCGGGGACAGGGGCTAATGAAAAACTGTTTTTT. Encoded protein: CASSLAGTGANEKLFF.

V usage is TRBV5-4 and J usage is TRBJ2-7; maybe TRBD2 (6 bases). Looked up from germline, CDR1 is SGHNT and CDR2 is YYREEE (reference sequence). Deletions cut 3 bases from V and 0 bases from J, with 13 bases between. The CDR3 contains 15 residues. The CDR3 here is CASSYGLLSSYEQYF. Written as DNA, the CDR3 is TGTGCCAGCAGCTACGGACTACTCAGCTCCTACGAGCAGTACTTC.

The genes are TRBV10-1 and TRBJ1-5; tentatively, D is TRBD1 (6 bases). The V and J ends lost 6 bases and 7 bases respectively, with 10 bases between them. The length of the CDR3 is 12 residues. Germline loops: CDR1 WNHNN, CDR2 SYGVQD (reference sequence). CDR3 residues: CASRTGIQPQHF. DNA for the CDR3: TGCGCCAGCAGAACAGGGATCCAGCCCCAGCATTTT.

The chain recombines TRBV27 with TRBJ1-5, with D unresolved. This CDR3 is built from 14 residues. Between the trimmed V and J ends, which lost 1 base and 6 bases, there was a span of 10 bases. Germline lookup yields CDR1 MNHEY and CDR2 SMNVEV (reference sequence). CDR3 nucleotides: TGTGCCAGCAGTTTATTCGCGGGAGGTCAGCCCCAGCATTTT. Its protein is CASSLFAGGQPQHF.

The CDR3 sequence: CASSTGSQGQWGYTF. The DNA for the CDR3 is TGTGCCAGCAGCACCGGTTCACAGGGGCAGTGGGGCTACACCTTC. This chain links TRBV7-9 with TRBJ1-2; 7 bases align to TRBD1. Germline V CDR1 and CDR2: SEHNR, FQNEAQ (reference sequence). CDR3 length: 15 residues. V shed 5 bases and J 8 bases; nucleotides not matched to a gene: 14.

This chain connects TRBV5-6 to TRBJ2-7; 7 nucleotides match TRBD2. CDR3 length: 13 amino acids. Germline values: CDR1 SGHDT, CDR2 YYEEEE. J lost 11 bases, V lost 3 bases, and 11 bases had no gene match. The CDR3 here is CASSYSGASVEYF. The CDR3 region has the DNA TGTGCCAGCAGCTACAGCGGGGCCTCGGTGGAGTACTTC.

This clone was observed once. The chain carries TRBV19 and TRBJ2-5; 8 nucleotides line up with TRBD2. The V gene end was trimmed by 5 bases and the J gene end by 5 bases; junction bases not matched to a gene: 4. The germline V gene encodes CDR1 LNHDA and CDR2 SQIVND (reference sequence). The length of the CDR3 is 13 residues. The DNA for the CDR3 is TGTGCCAGTAGTCCCGGACTAGCCGAGACCCAGTACTTC. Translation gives CASSPGLAETQYF.

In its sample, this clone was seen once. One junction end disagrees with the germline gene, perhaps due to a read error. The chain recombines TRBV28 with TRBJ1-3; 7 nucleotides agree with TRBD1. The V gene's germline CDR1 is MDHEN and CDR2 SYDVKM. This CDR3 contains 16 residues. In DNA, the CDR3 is TGTGCCGGCAGCCGTTCGTGGGACAGCTCTGGAAACACCATATATTTT. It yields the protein CAGSRSWDSSGNTIYF.

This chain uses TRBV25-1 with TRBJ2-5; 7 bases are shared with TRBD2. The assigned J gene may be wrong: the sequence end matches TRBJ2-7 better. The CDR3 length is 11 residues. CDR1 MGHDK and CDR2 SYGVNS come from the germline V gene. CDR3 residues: CASREAGEQYF. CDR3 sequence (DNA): TGTGCCAGCCGGGAGGCCGGCGAGCAGTACTTC.

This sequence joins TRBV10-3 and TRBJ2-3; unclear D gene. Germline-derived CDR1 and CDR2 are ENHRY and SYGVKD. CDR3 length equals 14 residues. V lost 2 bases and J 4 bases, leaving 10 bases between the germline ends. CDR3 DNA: TGTGCCATCAGTGAGCGGTCCGGAGCAGATACGCAGTATTTT. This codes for CAISERSGADTQYF.

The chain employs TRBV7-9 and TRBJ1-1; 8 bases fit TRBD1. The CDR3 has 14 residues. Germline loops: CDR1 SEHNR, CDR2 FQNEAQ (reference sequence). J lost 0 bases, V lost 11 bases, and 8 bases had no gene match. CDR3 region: CAGYRGSMNTEAFF. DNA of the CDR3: TGTGCCGGCTACAGGGGGAGCATGAACACTGAAGCTTTCTTT.